The sequence of this TCR beta chain was determined in a study of molecular identifiers for immune sequencing clone quantification. CDR1 is MDHEN and CDR2 is SYDVKM in the germline V gene. The V and J ends lost 8 bases and 0 bases respectively, with 20 bases between them. This CDR3 has 16 amino acids. Both previously described methods and listed TCR primers were employed to make bulk TCR libraries. TCRdb used MiXCR to reprocess the PCR reads, holding one entry per CDR3 protein. This sample has 460,000 or so distinct CDR3 sequences, with less than 30% found just once. Libraries from naive CD8 cells were generated from 20,000 to 1,000,000 sorted cells (with 10%, 30% or 50% RNA). Using a CD8+CD4-CCR7+CD45RA+ phenotype, naive CD8 T cells were sorted. As for this clonotype: Its antigen is as yet unknown. This may stem from a read error, because a much larger clone lies one nucleotide away.

Study-level results: Researchers reportedly could pick up spiked Jurkat TCR RNA from one cell mixed into roughly 1 million naive cells.

The chain is built from TRBV28 and TRBJ2-7, with D hard to call. The clonotype was recovered from a human donor in good health. Some libraries in this study had Jurkat cell RNA spiked in. The sequenced material came from naive CD8+ T cells from blood, with Jurkat cell RNA spiked in. Stated subset: FACS-sorted CD8+CD4-CCR7+CD45RA+ naive T cells. The CDR3 nucleotides read TGTGCCAGCTGTCCCGACGGCCTTACCGACTCCTACGAGCAGTACTTC. This gives the protein CASCPDGLTDSYEQYF.